This T cell receptor beta chain came from a study of T cell clones after liver transplantation. Data came from immunoSEQ multiplex PCR; TCRdb stores just in-frame clones and leaves some out. The data show 40,000 to 65,000 clones, roughly 80% seen once. The clonotype comes from a human donor who received a liver transplant. The sample was CD4+ T cells from blood, taken before liver transplant.

Here the CDR3 reads CASSFVGAGEKTQYF. For the CDR3, the DNA is TGTGCCAGCAGCTTCGTAGGCGCGGGGGAGAAGACCCAGTACTTC. The J gene is TRBJ2-5, the V gene TRBV5-4; TRBD2 agrees at 7 bases. CDR1 is SGHNT, CDR2 YYREEE, per germline (reference sequence). V lost 2 bases to trimming and J lost 6 bases; unmatched junction nucleotides: 10. The length of the CDR3 is 15 residues.